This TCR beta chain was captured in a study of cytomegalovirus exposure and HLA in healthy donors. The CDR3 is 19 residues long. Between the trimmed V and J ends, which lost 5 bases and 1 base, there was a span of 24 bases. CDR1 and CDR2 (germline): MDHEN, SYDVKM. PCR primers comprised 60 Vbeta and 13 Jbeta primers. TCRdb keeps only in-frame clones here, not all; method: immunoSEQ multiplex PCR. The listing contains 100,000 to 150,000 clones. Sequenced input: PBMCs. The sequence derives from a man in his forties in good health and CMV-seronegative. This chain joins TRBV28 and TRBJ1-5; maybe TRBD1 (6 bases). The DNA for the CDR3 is TGTGCCAGCAGTGTCAAAGGAGGGGGGGCCCGATTAAGCAATCAGCCCCAGCATTTT. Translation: CASSVKGGGARLSNQPQHF. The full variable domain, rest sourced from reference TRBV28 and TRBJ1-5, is DVKVTQSSRYLVKRTGEKVFLECVQDMDHENMFWYRQDPGLGLRLIYFSYDVKMKEKGDIPEGYSVSREKKERFSLILESASTNQTSMYLCASSVKGGGARLSNQPQHFGDGTRLSIL.